These 14 T cell receptor beta chains were all obtained from the same sample, sequenced in a study of blood T cells in healthy people across ages. Combining a sample-barcoded 5' primer with a J-beta primer mix, a second PCR ran for about 7 to 12 cycles. TCRdb fed the 5' RACE reads into MiXCR, producing one record per CDR3 protein. The table has around 1.7 million distinct CDR3 sequences, roughly 30% seen once. Sequences were obtained from blood. The source of these receptors is a woman under 40 in good health.

In the case of this clonotype: This may be a read error: a much more frequent sequence differs by one nucleotide. The chain couples TRBV20-1 to TRBJ2-1, with 8 bases that match TRBD1. Trimming took 5 bases from V and 10 from J; bases not matched to a gene: 13. The CDR3 length is 14 residues. The germline V gene has CDR1 DFQATT and CDR2 SNEGSKA (reference sequence). CDR3 DNA sequence: TGCAGTGCTGCGACAGGGGAAGTAGGCTACGAGCAGTTCTTC. Translation: CSAATGEVGYEQFF.

J is TRBJ1-4 and V is TRBV7-2; D is uncertain. Trimming pared 3 bases from V and 8 bases from J, leaving 19 bases between. From germline, CDR1 is SGHTA and CDR2 FQGNSA. The CDR3 extends over 16 amino acids. The CDR3 spells CASSFPQRDLREKLFF. The CDR3, as DNA: TGTGCCAGCAGCTTCCCTCAGAGGGATTTGAGGGAAAAACTGTTTTTT.

The V and J genes are TRBV15 and TRBJ2-5, with 8 positions matching TRBD1. The CDR3 sequence is 16 residues long. V lost 4 bases and J lost 4; bases outside the gene matches: 11. The germline V gene has CDR1 LNHNV and CDR2 YYDKDF (reference sequence). The CDR3 sequence is CATSKGQGPMRETQYF. The CDR3 DNA is TGTGCCACCAGCAAAGGACAGGGCCCGATGAGAGAGACCCAGTACTTC.

This clonotype was seen a handful of times. CDR3 sequence: CSAIEDKTTQYF. CDR3 coding DNA: TGCAGTGCTATCGAAGACAAGACGACCCAGTACTTC. V gene TRBV20-1 combines with J gene TRBJ2-5, with D unresolved. The CDR3 spans 12 residues. Germline V gives CDR1 DFQATT, CDR2 SNEGSKA (reference sequence). V lost 4 bases to trimming and J lost 7 bases, with 13 bases between them.

This clonotype was counted many times. The V and J genes are TRBV7-2 and TRBJ2-3; tentatively, D is TRBD2 (5 bases). Trimming removed 6 bases at V and 2 bases at J, with 9 bases between. This CDR3 contains 13 residues. CDR1 SGHTA and CDR2 FQGNSA come from the germline V gene. CDR3 in DNA: TGTGCCAGCAGGTTGGACTTCACAGATACGCAGTATTTT. This codes for CASRLDFTDTQYF.

There are many counts of this clonotype. The chain links TRBV2 to TRBJ2-5; TRBD2 matches 10 bases. This CDR3 has 13 residues. Germline lookup yields CDR1 SNHLY and CDR2 FYNNEI. Trimming removed 11 bases from V and 3 bases from J; junction bases left unmatched: 6. In nucleotides, the CDR3 is TGTGCCGGCCGTCTAGCGGGGGAAGAGACCCAGTACTTC. This encodes CAGRLAGEETQYF.

Comments on this clonotype: Being one base from a much bigger clone, this may be a read error. The chain is built from TRBV29-1 and TRBJ2-7; TRBD1 might be the D (6 bases). In germline, CDR1 is SQVTM, CDR2 ANQGSEA. V was trimmed by 7 bases and J by 5 bases, leaving 15 bases between them. CDR3 size: 12 residues. CDR3 in amino acids: CSGVRGTDEQYF. The DNA for the CDR3 is TGCAGCGGTGTCAGGGGTACGGACGAGCAGTACTTC.

Turning to this clonotype: This may stem from a read error, because a much larger clone lies one nucleotide away. DNA for the CDR3: TGCGCCAGCAGCCAAGGTCTGGGACAGGGGTGGAATGAGCAGTTCTTC. Translation: CASSQGLGQGWNEQFF. The rearrangement uses TRBV4-1 and TRBJ2-1; TRBD1 agrees at 10 bases. From germline, CDR1 is MGHRA and CDR2 YSYEKL. The CDR3 extends over 16 amino acids. Trimming at V came to 1 base and at J to 7 bases, leaving 7 bases not matched to a gene.

This chain links TRBV20-1 with TRBJ1-4; D gene uncertain. V was cut by 0 bases and J by 5 bases, with 7 bases left in between. The CDR3 sequence is 13 residues long. CDR1 DFQATT and CDR2 SNEGSKA come from the germline V gene (reference sequence). CDR3 bases: TGCAGTGCTAGAGAGGCCCTAAATGAAAAACTGTTTTTT. Translating it yields CSAREALNEKLFF.

This clonotype was counted a few times. The gene calls are TRBV2 and TRBJ2-4; 7 positions match TRBD1. The better agreement between TRBJ2-7 and the DNA end casts doubt on the J call. This CDR3 spans 13 amino acids. Germline V gives CDR1 SNHLY, CDR2 FYNNEI. In nucleotides, the CDR3 is TGTGCCAGCAAAATAGGGGACAGCGTCGAGCAGTACTTC. Its translation is CASKIGDSVEQYF.

The chain uses TRBV5-1 and TRBJ1-2; maybe TRBD1 (5 bases). Trimming cost V 4 bases and J 3 bases, with 22 bases left between them. This CDR3 contains 17 residues. Germline CDR1 reads SGHRS; CDR2 reads YFSETQ. CDR3 coding DNA: TGCGCCAGCAGCCCATACAACAATCCACAGGCGGACTATGGCTACACCTTC. It encodes CASSPYNNPQADYGYTF.

A word on this clonotype: The junction shows a germline mismatch at one end, possibly a read error. J is TRBJ2-7 and V is TRBV11-2, with 9 bases fitting TRBD1. Germline CDR1 reads SGHAT; CDR2 reads FQNNGV. CDR3 length: 15 amino acids. CDR3 residues: CAISLGAGQGVGQYF. The CDR3 nucleotides are TGTGCCATCAGCTTAGGCGCGGGACAGGGAGTCGGGCAGTACTTC.

This clonotype came up many times. The chain combines TRBV18 with TRBJ1-5, with D perhaps TRBD1 (6 bases). Germline V gene sequence: CDR1 KGHSH, CDR2 LQKENI. There are 13 residues in the CDR3. V lost 3 bases and J 7 bases, leaving 10 bases between the germline ends. In DNA form, the CDR3 reads TGTGCCAGCTCACCGGGGGCTGGCCAGCCCCAGCATTTT. The encoded protein is CASSPGAGQPQHF.

As regards this clonotype: The conserved phenylalanine or tryptophan normally closing the CDR3 is absent here, so this likely arose from a read error. The chain has TRBV7-6 and TRBJ1-2, with D maybe TRBD1 (5 bases). The germline V gene has CDR1 SGHVS and CDR2 FNYEAQ. V gave up 5 bases and J gave up 5 bases, with 21 bases separating them. This CDR3 is built from 16 residues. The CDR3 nucleotides read TGTGCCAGCAGCCCCCAGGGTGGGTTTGAAAGTTATGGCTACACCTGC. Its protein product is CASSPQGGFESYGYTC.